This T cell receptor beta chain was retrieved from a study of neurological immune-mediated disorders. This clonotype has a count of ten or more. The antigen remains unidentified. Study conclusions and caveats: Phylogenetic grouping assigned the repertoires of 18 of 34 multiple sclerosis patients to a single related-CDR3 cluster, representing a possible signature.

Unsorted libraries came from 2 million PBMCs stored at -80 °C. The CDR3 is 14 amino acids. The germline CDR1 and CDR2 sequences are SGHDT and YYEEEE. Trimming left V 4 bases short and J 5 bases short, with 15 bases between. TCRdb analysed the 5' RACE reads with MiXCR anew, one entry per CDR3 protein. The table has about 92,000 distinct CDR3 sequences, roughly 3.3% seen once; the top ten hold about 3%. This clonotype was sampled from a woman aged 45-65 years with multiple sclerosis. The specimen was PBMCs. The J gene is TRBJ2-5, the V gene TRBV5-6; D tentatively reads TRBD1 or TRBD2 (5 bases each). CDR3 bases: TGTGCCAGCAGCCCCGGGGCTAACGGTGAGACCCAGTACTTC. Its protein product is CASSPGANGETQYF.